These T cell receptor beta chains were read from a single sample in a study of T cell responses to AZD1222 COVID-19 vaccine. The method was immunoSEQ multiplex PCR; TCRdb's version includes in-frame clones alone and lacks a portion of them. The sample records about 120,000 clones, roughly nine tenths being singletons. Source: peripheral blood, taken on day 0 of AZD1222 vaccination. These receptors were collected from an adult in good health. CDR3s include the opening cysteine and the closing phenylalanine or tryptophan. Fields, in order: J gene, D gene, CDR3 length, clone size, V gene, CDR3 DNA, CDR3 protein. A D gene is named only where the DNA matches it firmly. Not every row has a clone size; where given, it reads once, few, many or a size class.

TRBJ1-5	-	14	-	TRBV24-1	TGTGCCACCAGTGATGCCCGTAGCAATCAGCCCCAGCATTTT	CATSDARSNQPQHF
TRBJ2-1	TRBD1	15	-	TRBV19	TGTGCCAGTAGTCTACTACAGGGGGGTGTCAATGAGCAGTTCTTC	CASSLLQGGVNEQFF
TRBJ2-3	-	16	once	TRBV5-6	TGTGCCAGCAGCTTGCGACCCGTCGGGACCACAGATACGCAGTATTTT	CASSLRPVGTTDTQYF
TRBJ2-3	TRBD2	16	-	TRBV5-4	TGTGCCAGCAGCTTGTCCGGACTAGCAATCTTGGATACGCAGTATTTT	CASSLSGLAILDTQYF
TRBJ2-3	-	12	-	TRBV10-3	TGTGCCATCAGTTCGGAGTCTGATACGCAGTATTTT	CAISSESDTQYF
TRBJ2-2	TRBD1	15	-	TRBV28	TGTGCCAGCAGCCCCGGGACAGGGGGCCCCGGGGAGCTGTTTTTT	CASSPGTGGPGELFF
TRBJ2-7	-	16	-	TRBV15	TGTGCCACCAGCAGCAATCCGGGACATATCTCCTACGAGCAGTACTTC	CATSSNPGHISYEQYF
TRBJ2-7	TRBD2	15	-	TRBV29-1	TGCAGCGTTGTGGGGTCCCGGGGGGGGACGTTAGAGCAGTACTTC	CSVVGSRGGTLEQYF
TRBJ2-7	-	14	-	TRBV7-3	TGTGCCAGCAGCCCAGGGTCCCCGTCCTACGAGCAGTACTTC	CASSPGSPSYEQYF
TRBJ1-2	-	13	once	TRBV21-1	TGTGCCAGCAGCATGGAGGGGGGCTATGGCTACACCTTC	CASSMEGGYGYTF
TRBJ1-2	TRBD1	17	-	TRBV6-6	TGTGCCAGCAGTCGTCGACTAAACAGGGGGGGGACCTATGGCTACACCTTC	CASSRRLNRGGTYGYTF
TRBJ2-1	-	14	-	TRBV24-1	TGTGCCACCAGTGATTTGTACCAACCCAATGAGCAGTTCTTC	CATSDLYQPNEQFF
TRBJ2-7	TRBD1	13	-	TRBV29-1	TGCAGCGCCGGCCGGGACAGGGGCCACGAGCAGTACTTC	CSAGRDRGHEQYF
TRBJ2-1	-	15	-	TRBV9	TGTGCCAGCAGCGTTGCCAGTTTATGGACGGATGAGCAGTTCTTC	CASSVASLWTDEQFF
TRBJ2-5	-	12	-	TRBV5-1	TGCGCCAGCGGACAGACTCAAGAGACCCAGTACTTC	CASGQTQETQYF
TRBJ1-1	-	13	-	TRBV9	TGTGCCAGCAGCACAGAACAGGGAGCAGGAGCTTTCTTT	CASSTEQGAGAFF
TRBJ2-2	TRBD2	15	-	TRBV11-2	TGTGCCAGCAGTTTACTAGCGGGCGGCACCGGGGAGCTGTTTTTT	CASSLLAGGTGELFF
TRBJ2-1	-	16	-	TRBV4-2	TGTGCCAGCAGCCAAGAAGGGGGAGAGTCCTACAATGAGCAGTTCTTC	CASSQEGGESYNEQFF
TRBJ1-2	TRBD1	17	-	TRBV30	TGTGCCTGGAGACCCAGGACAGGGAGGTTTTTGAGCTATGGCTACACCTTC	CAWRPRTGRFLSYGYTF
TRBJ1-5	-	10	-	TRBV2	TGTGCCAGCGGGGATCAGCCCCAGCATTTT	CASGDQPQHF
TRBJ2-3	TRBD2	17	-	TRBV19	TGTGCCAGTATGCGCTCGGGACTAGCGGGAGGGCCAGATACGCAGTATTTT	CASMRSGLAGGPDTQYF
TRBJ2-5	-	13	-	TRBV6-6	TGTGCCAGCAGTTACGGCGGGAAGGAGACCCAGTACTTC	CASSYGGKETQYF
TRBJ2-7	TRBD1	16	-	TRBV6-5	TGTGCCAGCAGTTACACCGGACAGGGGTATTCCTACGAGCAGTACTTC	CASSYTGQGYSYEQYF
TRBJ1-4	TRBD1	15	-	TRBV9	TGTGCCAGCAGCGTAGAACAGGGGGCAAAGGAAAAACTGTTTTTT	CASSVEQGAKEKLFF
TRBJ1-4	-	16	-	TRBV4-2	TGTGCCAGCAGCCCAACGGGTAGGGGCGGCGGTGAAAAACTGTTTTTT	CASSPTGRGGGEKLFF
TRBJ2-1	TRBD2	17	once	TRBV5-1	TGCGCCAGCAGCTTGGCCCCACTAGCGGGGGGGCGAGATGAGCAGTTCTTC	CASSLAPLAGGRDEQFF
TRBJ2-5	-	17	-	TRBV21-1	TGTGCCAGCAGCAAAGGGGGACTAGCGGACCGCCAAGAGACCCAGTACTTC	CASSKGGLADRQETQYF
TRBJ1-2	-	14	-	TRBV7-2	TGTGCCAGCAGCTTTTCTTGGGGTAACTATGGCTACACCTTC	CASSFSWGNYGYTF
TRBJ2-5	TRBD2	15	-	TRBV29-1	TGCAGTGGTAGCACAGGGACTAGCCCTCAAGAGACCCAGTACTTC	CSGSTGTSPQETQYF
TRBJ2-1	TRBD2	16	-	TRBV27	TGTGCCAGCAGTTTCTGGGGACTACAAAACCGGAATGAGCAGTTCTTC	CASSFWGLQNRNEQFF
TRBJ2-7	-	11	-	TRBV2	TGTGCCAGCAGTGAAACCTACGAGCAGTACTTC	CASSETYEQYF
TRBJ2-2	-	18	-	TRBV7-3	TGTGCCAGCAGCTTAAGTTCCTTAAGAAGAGGGGACACCGGGGAGCTGTTTTTT	CASSLSSLRRGDTGELFF
TRBJ2-1	TRBD1	13	once	TRBV18	TGTGCCAGCTCACCAGGGACAGACCTAGAGCAGTTCTTC	CASSPGTDLEQFF
TRBJ2-5	-	19	-	TRBV3-1/TRBV3-2	TGTGCCAGCAGCCGATCAACGCTCCGTGTCGGGGCGTACCAAGAGACCCAGTACTTC	CASSRSTLRVGAYQETQYF
TRBJ1-6	-	15	-	TRBV2	TGTGCCAGCAGTGAACGATGGGGTGGGAATTCACCCCTCCACTTT	CASSERWGGNSPLHF
TRBJ1-4	-	15	-	TRBV15	TGTGCCACCAGCGTGACGGGGGAAACTAATGAAAAACTGTTTTTT	CATSVTGETNEKLFF
TRBJ1-1	TRBD1	13	-	TRBV6-5	TGTGCCAGCACCGAGGGACCGGGACAGGAAGCTTTCTTT	CASTEGPGQEAFF
TRBJ1-1	-	13	-	TRBV29-1	TGCAGCGTTGTTAGCTCTCTCAGCACTGAAGCTTTCTTT	CSVVSSLSTEAFF
TRBJ2-5	-	14	-	TRBV18	TGTGCCAGCTCACCCCGACAGACTCAAGAGACCCAGTACTTC	CASSPRQTQETQYF
TRBJ2-7	TRBD2	15	-	TRBV9	TGTGCCAGCAGCGGCGGACTAGCGGGGGAATACGAGCAGTACTTC	CASSGGLAGEYEQYF
TRBJ2-3	-	14	-	TRBV6-2/TRBV6-3	TGTGCCAGCAGTTCCCCAGCGCTCGGAGATACGCAGTATTTT	CASSSPALGDTQYF
TRBJ1-3	TRBD1	16	-	TRBV7-2	TGTGCCAGCAGCTTAGCCGGGACAGGGGAAGGAAACACCATATATTTT	CASSLAGTGEGNTIYF
TRBJ1-1	-	14	-	TRBV5-1	TGCGCCAGCAGCTTGGAAGGGGGAGGGACTGAAGCTTTCTTT	CASSLEGGGTEAFF
TRBJ1-2	TRBD1	15	once	TRBV27	TGTGCCAGCAGTTTCGGCCCCGACAGGGGGAAAGGCTACACCTTC	CASSFGPDRGKGYTF
TRBJ1-2	-	14	once	TRBV4-1	TGCGCCAGCAGCAAAGACGACGGAGACTATGGCTACACCTTC	CASSKDDGDYGYTF
TRBJ2-1	-	13	-	TRBV27	TGTGCCAGCAGTTTATCTAGGGGGTATGAGCAGTTCTTC	CASSLSRGYEQFF
TRBJ2-1	-	15	few	TRBV4-3	TGCGCCAGCAGCCAAGATCGGCGGGACCACAATGAGCAGTTCTTC	CASSQDRRDHNEQFF
TRBJ1-2	-	12	many	TRBV3-1/TRBV3-2	TGTGCCAGCAGCCAACGGGAGAATGGCTACACCTTC	CASSQRENGYTF
TRBJ1-2	TRBD1	13	-	TRBV27	TGTGCCAGCAGTTTGGGACAGGGAAGGATCTACACCTTC	CASSLGQGRIYTF
TRBJ2-3	TRBD2	18	-	TRBV7-2	TGTGCCAGCAGCTTAGACTTGTCTAGCGGGGGAAGCACAGATACGCAGTATTTT	CASSLDLSSGGSTDTQYF
TRBJ2-3	TRBD2	16	few	TRBV5-6	TGTGCCAGCAGCTCGATGGGGAGCGGGGGGGCCGATACGCAGTATTTT	CASSSMGSGGADTQYF